The source of this T cell receptor beta chain is a study of blood T cells in healthy people across ages. Turning to the study itself: Template-switching capture recovered about one barcoded beta molecule per two T cells. The study, taken as a whole, reports: Estimates of total diversity, which came from one million sequenced T cells, were considered to be underestimates.

In germline, CDR1 is SQVTM, CDR2 ANQGSEA. V was cut by 4 bases and J by 6 bases, with 16 bases left in between. The CDR3 totals 14 residues. Primers used in a second PCR of roughly 7 to 11 cycles were a sample-barcoded 5' primer and a J-beta primer mix. Each of the samples gave a minimum of 3 million paired-end reads that contained CDR3. Via MiXCR, TCRdb re-called the 5' RACE reads, giving one row per CDR3 protein. The sample has over 1,200,000 distinct CDR3 sequences, 59% seen once; the top ten hold 6.5% to 8%. Donor samples were obtained from healthy Caucasian individuals from Russia, aged roughly 6 to 90. Only a few counts were recorded for this clonotype. The antigen is undetermined.

The receptor comes from a man between 18 and 35 years old in good health. The gene calls are TRBV29-1 and TRBJ2-4; D might be TRBD1 or TRBD2, each matching 5 bases. Sample: blood. Written as DNA, the CDR3 is TGCAGCGTTGTAGGTGGGGGATATACAAACATTCAGTACTTC. Translation: CSVVGGGYTNIQYF.